The 4 T cell receptor beta chains reported below all come from one sample, sequenced in a study of T cells expressing NK-cell markers. From the 5' RACE reads, TCRdb lists one entry per CDR3 protein and no DNA. The specimen's table records roughly 150,000 distinct CDR3 sequences. The specimen was blood T cells: a sorted CD56 or NKG2C T cell subset, CD4+ or CD8+ T cells, or bulk PBMC T cells (not recorded which). These TCRs come from a woman aged 18-70 years in good health.

This chain joins TRBV28 and TRBJ2-2; checking the TCRdb D call of TRBD1 is not possible without DNA. The germline gives CDR1 MDHEN, CDR2 SYDVKM. The CDR3 runs to 14 residues. The chain's CDR3 is CASGTEWNTGELFF. Complete variable domain (other parts from reference TRBV28 and TRBJ2-2): DVKVTQSSRYLVKRTGEKVFLECVQDMDHENMFWYRQDPGLGLRLIYFSYDVKMKEKGDIPEGYSVSREKKERFSLILESASTNQTSMYLCASGTEWNTGELFFGEGSRLTVL.

The gene calls are TRBV5-1 and TRBJ2-5; TCRdb's D call of TRBD1 is untestable without DNA. CDR3 length: 15 residues. Germline-derived CDR1 and CDR2 are SGHRS and YFSETQ. The CDR3 protein is CASSDPSGAQETQYF.

Here the CDR3 reads CASTRGGFADEQYF. The V and J genes are TRBV7-2 and TRBJ2-7; TCRdb designates TRBD1, a call that cannot be tested without DNA. CDR3 length equals 14 residues. The germline V gene has CDR1 SGHTA and CDR2 FQGNSA.

The chain uses TRBV20-1 and TRBJ2-2. The length of the CDR3 is 13 residues. The germline V gene has CDR1 DFQATT and CDR2 SNEGSKA (reference sequence). The CDR3: CSADKRSTGELFF.